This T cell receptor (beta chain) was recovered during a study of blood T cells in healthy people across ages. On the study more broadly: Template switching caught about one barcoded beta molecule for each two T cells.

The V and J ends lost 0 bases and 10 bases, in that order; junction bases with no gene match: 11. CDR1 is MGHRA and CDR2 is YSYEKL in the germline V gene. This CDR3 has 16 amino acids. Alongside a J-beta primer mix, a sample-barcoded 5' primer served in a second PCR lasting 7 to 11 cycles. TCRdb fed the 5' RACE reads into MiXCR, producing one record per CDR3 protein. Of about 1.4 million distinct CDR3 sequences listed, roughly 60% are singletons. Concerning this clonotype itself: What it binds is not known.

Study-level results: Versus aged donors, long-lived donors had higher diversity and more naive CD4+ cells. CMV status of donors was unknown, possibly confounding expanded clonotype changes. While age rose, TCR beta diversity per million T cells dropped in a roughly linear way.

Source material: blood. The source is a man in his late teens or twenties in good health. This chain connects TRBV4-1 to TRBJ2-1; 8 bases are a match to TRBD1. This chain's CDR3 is CASSQDQTGTGWEQFF. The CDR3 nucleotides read TGCGCCAGCAGCCAAGATCAGACGGGGACAGGTTGGGAGCAGTTCTTC.